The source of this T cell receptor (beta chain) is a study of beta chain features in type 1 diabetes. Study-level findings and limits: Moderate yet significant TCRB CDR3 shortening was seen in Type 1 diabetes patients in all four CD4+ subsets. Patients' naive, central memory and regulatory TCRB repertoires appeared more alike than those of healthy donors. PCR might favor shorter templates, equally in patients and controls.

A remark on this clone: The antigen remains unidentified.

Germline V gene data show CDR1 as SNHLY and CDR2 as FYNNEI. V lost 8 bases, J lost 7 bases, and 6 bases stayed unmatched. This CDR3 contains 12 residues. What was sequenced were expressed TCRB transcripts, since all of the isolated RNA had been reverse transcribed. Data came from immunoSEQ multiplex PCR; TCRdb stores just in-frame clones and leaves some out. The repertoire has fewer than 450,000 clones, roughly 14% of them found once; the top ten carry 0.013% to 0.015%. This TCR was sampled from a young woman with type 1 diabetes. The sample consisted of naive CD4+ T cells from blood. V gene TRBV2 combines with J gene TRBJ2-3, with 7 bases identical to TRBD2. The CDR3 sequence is CASGIAGNTQYF. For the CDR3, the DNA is TGTGCCAGCGGGATAGCGGGTAATACGCAGTATTTT.